Below are 25 T cell receptor beta chains sequenced from a single sample in a study of T-cell memory formation after mild COVID-19. TCRdb re-called the 5' RACE reads through MiXCR, storing one row per CDR3 protein. The table has fewer than 110,000 distinct CDR3 sequences, approximately 15% seen once; the top ten hold roughly 40%. Material: PBMCs or a T cell subset sorted from them (not recorded which). All receptors derive from a man between 18 and 35 years old who had mild COVID-19 (a few samples of this study predate the infection). Cell type and time point are not known.

This clonotype was seen only a few times. V gene TRBV19 combines with J gene TRBJ2-1; 11 bases fit TRBD2. Germline V gene sequence: CDR1 LNHDA, CDR2 SQIVND (reference sequence). J was trimmed by 3 bases and V by 5 bases; bases with no gene match: 3. The CDR3 extends over 15 amino acids. The CDR3 loop reads CASSSTSGDYNEQFF. The CDR3 region has the DNA TGTGCCAGTAGTTCGACTAGCGGGGACTACAATGAGCAGTTCTTC.

This clonotype was seen only a few times. This chain connects TRBV19 to TRBJ2-1, with 9 nucleotides matching TRBD2. The V segment lost 6 bases and the J segment 5 bases; nucleotides outside the gene matches: 5. The length of the CDR3 is 14 residues. Germline values: CDR1 LNHDA, CDR2 SQIVND (reference sequence). The CDR3 protein is CASRLAGFNNEQFF. CDR3 coding DNA: TGTGCCAGTAGGCTAGCGGGGTTTAACAATGAGCAGTTCTTC.

The gene calls are TRBV15 and TRBJ2-2; D not certain. The V end was cut by 1 base, the J end by 5 bases, with 14 bases between. The germline CDR1 and CDR2 sequences are LNHNV and YYDKDF (reference sequence). The CDR3 is 16 amino acids. CDR3 bases: TGTGCCACCAGCAGAGGAAAGGGTCCATGGACCGGGGAGCTGTTTTTT. It yields the protein CATSRGKGPWTGELFF.

The V gene is TRBV12-3 or TRBV12-4, the J gene TRBJ1-2, with TRBD1 as a possible D gene (5 bases). V was trimmed by 2 bases and J by 4 bases, leaving 11 bases between them. CDR3 length: 14 amino acids. The DNA for the CDR3 is TGTGCCAGCAGTTTACAGCTTCAGGGCTATGGCTACACCTTC. Amino acids: CASSLQLQGYGYTF.

V and J are TRBV19 and TRBJ2-2; tentatively, D is TRBD2 (5 bases). Per the germline V gene, CDR1 is LNHDA and CDR2 is SQIVND (reference sequence). The V gene lost 2 bases and the J gene lost 6 bases, with 7 bases spanning the gap. The CDR3 extends over 13 amino acids. CDR3 sequence (DNA): TGTGCCAGTAGTATATGGGGAGCCGGGGAGCTGTTTTTT. Translating it yields CASSIWGAGELFF.

This clonotype was seen a few times. The V gene is TRBV4-3, the J gene TRBJ1-1, with a possible D match to TRBD1 (5 bases). Per the germline V gene, CDR1 is LGHNA and CDR2 is YSLEER. The CDR3 is 14 residues long. Trimming cost V 3 bases and J 1 base, with 9 bases left between them. The CDR3 loop reads CASSQTRENTEAFF. The CDR3 DNA follows: TGCGCCAGCAGCCAGACCAGGGAGAACACTGAAGCTTTCTTT.

The CDR3 region is CASSVSIGTGGEQYF. The CDR3 DNA reads TGTGCCAGCAGCGTATCAATAGGGACAGGGGGCGAGCAGTACTTC. V gene TRBV9 combines with J gene TRBJ2-7, with 11 bases lining up with TRBD1. Germline values: CDR1 SGDLS, CDR2 YYNGEE. The CDR3 spans 15 residues. V shed 1 base, J shed 6 bases, and the junction held 6 bases outside the gene matches.

This clonotype appeared many times. This rearrangement joins TRBV6-5 to TRBJ1-1, with 8 bases that match TRBD1. Trimming took 5 bases from V and 4 from J; bases not matched to a gene: 9. The germline V gene has CDR1 MNHEY and CDR2 SVGAGI. The CDR3 has 15 amino acids. The CDR3 sequence is CASSVTGQGSTEAFF. The CDR3, as DNA: TGTGCCAGCAGTGTTACCGGACAGGGAAGCACTGAAGCTTTCTTT.

This clonotype has a handful of counts. The V and J genes are TRBV20-1 and TRBJ2-5, with D unresolved. The CDR3 sequence is 14 residues long. Trimming left V 6 bases short and J 1 base short, with 15 bases between. From germline, CDR1 is DFQATT and CDR2 SNEGSKA (reference sequence). The CDR3 region is CSADSVGPQETQYF. For the CDR3, the DNA is TGCAGTGCCGACTCAGTGGGCCCCCAAGAGACCCAGTACTTC.

The V call is TRBV4-1, the J call TRBJ2-7; D gene unclear. This CDR3 comprises 12 residues. CDR1 and CDR2 (germline): MGHRA, YSYEKL. V was trimmed by 1 base and J by 7 bases, leaving 8 bases between them. CDR3 region: CASSQAVGEQYF. Written as DNA, the CDR3 is TGCGCCAGCAGCCAAGCGGTGGGGGAGCAGTACTTC.

The rearrangement uses TRBV6-5 and TRBJ1-4, with TRBD1 as a possible D gene (5 bases). This CDR3 has 15 amino acids. The V and J ends lost 5 bases and 3 bases respectively, with 13 bases between them. Germline V lookup: CDR1 MNHEY, CDR2 SVGAGI. CDR3 region: CASSTRGWANEKLFF. DNA for the CDR3: TGTGCCAGCAGTACCCGGGGGTGGGCTAATGAAAAACTGTTTTTT.

This clonotype was found a few times. The chain employs TRBV29-1 and TRBJ2-5, with a possible D match to TRBD2 (7 bases). In germline, CDR1 is SQVTM, CDR2 ANQGSEA. V shed 7 bases and J shed 5 bases, with 14 bases lying between them. This CDR3 has 12 residues. CDR3 nucleotide sequence: TGCAGCGCCGGGAAGGGGGGGGAGACCCAGTACTTC. Translating gives CSAGKGGETQYF.

V gene TRBV15 combines with J gene TRBJ1-1, with D possibly matching TRBD1 (6 bases). CDR3 length: 15 amino acids. The V gene lost 2 bases and the J gene lost 1 base, with 11 bases spanning the gap. Germline CDR1 LNHNV, CDR2 YYDKDF (reference sequence). The CDR3 spells CATSRKPQGNTEAFF. The CDR3 nucleotides are TGTGCCACCAGCAGAAAACCACAGGGGAACACTGAAGCTTTCTTT.

This clonotype was seen a few times. The V call is TRBV11-2, the J call TRBJ2-1; tentatively, D is TRBD2 (6 bases). This CDR3 spans 14 amino acids. The ends were cut back, 5 bases at V and 6 bases at J, with 14 bases in the middle. Per germline, CDR1 SGHAT and CDR2 FQNNGV. In DNA form, the CDR3 reads TGTGCCAGCAGCGCTGTTGCGGGGTTCAATGAGCAGTTCTTC. This gives the protein CASSAVAGFNEQFF.

This clonotype was found a few times. The chain is built from TRBV5-1 and TRBJ2-3, with 8 bases aligning to TRBD2. The CDR3 spans 15 residues. CDR1 is SGHRS and CDR2 is YFSETQ in the germline V gene. After removal of 4 bases from V and 4 bases from J, the junction contained 8 bases not matched to a gene. The CDR3 DNA reads TGCGCCAGCAGCATCGGACTAGCATTGCCAGATACGCAGTATTTT. Translation gives CASSIGLALPDTQYF.

The chain has TRBV7-2 and TRBJ2-7; TRBD2 might be the D (6 bases). Trimming cost V 7 bases and J 2 bases, with 15 bases left between them. CDR1 SGHTA and CDR2 FQGNSA come from the germline V gene. This CDR3 spans 14 amino acids. The CDR3 region is CASTERRGPYEQYF. The CDR3 bases are TGTGCCAGCACCGAGAGGAGGGGTCCCTACGAGCAGTACTTC.

There are a few counts of this clonotype. The V and J genes are TRBV20-1 and TRBJ2-7; TRBD1 matches 7 bases. The CDR3 is 15 amino acids. Germline V lookup: CDR1 DFQATT, CDR2 SNEGSKA (reference sequence). Trimming at V came to 5 bases and at J to 2 bases, leaving 12 bases not matched to a gene. CDR3 DNA sequence: TGCAGTGCTGTCCCCGACAGGGACGCCGCCTACGAGCAGTACTTC. This translates into CSAVPDRDAAYEQYF.

The rearrangement links TRBV6-1 to TRBJ2-2; maybe TRBD2 (6 bases). Trimming removed 7 bases from V and 5 bases from J, with 17 bases in between. The germline CDR1 and CDR2 sequences are MNHNS and SASEGT. The CDR3 length is 15 residues. The CDR3 bases are TGTGCCAGCAATTGGGACTGGGTGGGAACCGGGGAGCTGTTTTTT. It codes for CASNWDWVGTGELFF.

This clonotype was recorded a few times. The rearrangement links TRBV6-5 to TRBJ1-4; TRBD1 matches 9 bases. Germline V gene sequence: CDR1 MNHEY, CDR2 SVGAGI. Germline trimming cut 2 bases from V and 5 bases from J; bases unmatched to any gene: 9. The CDR3 has 17 residues. DNA of the CDR3: TGTGCCAGCAGTTACACGCCCCCGGGGACAGGGAATGAAAAACTGTTTTTT. It yields the protein CASSYTPPGTGNEKLFF.

The table lists this clonotype with many counts. J is TRBJ2-7 and V is TRBV7-2; D not resolved. Germline V gene data show CDR1 as SGHTA and CDR2 as FQGNSA. Trimming took off 1 base at V and 0 bases at J, with 7 bases between the two ends. The CDR3 runs to 14 residues. The CDR3 coding sequence is TGTGCCAGCAGCTTAGTAAGGAGCTCCTACGAGCAGTACTTC. Residues: CASSLVRSSYEQYF.

A single count supports this clonotype. The V and J genes are TRBV18 and TRBJ2-7; D is undetermined. The V gene lost 2 bases and the J gene lost 6 bases, with 5 bases spanning the gap. The germline gives CDR1 KGHSH, CDR2 LQKENI. The CDR3 is 11 residues long. The CDR3 DNA reads as TGTGCCAGCTCACCAGGGTTCGAGCAGTACTTC. This codes for CASSPGFEQYF.

The chain uses TRBV30 and TRBJ2-2; D gene unclear. Germline assignment: CDR1 GTSNPN and CDR2 SVGIG (reference sequence). The ends were cut back, 3 bases at V and 0 bases at J, with 14 bases in the middle. The CDR3 consists of 16 residues. For the CDR3, the DNA is TGTGCCTGGAGCCCGCGGTGGGGTCCGAACACCGGGGAGCTGTTTTTT. It specifies CAWSPRWGPNTGELFF.

This clonotype has only a few counts. The chain recombines TRBV4-3 with TRBJ1-2, with a tentative D call TRBD1 (5 bases). CDR3 length equals 18 residues. Trimming stripped 0 bases from V and 11 bases from J, with 28 bases between. Germline CDR1 is LGHNA and CDR2 is YSLEER. The CDR3 spells CASSQDMGASGTAPGYTF. Written as DNA, the CDR3 is TGCGCCAGCAGCCAAGATATGGGTGCCTCCGGGACTGCTCCCGGGTACACCTTC.

This rearrangement joins TRBV7-8 to TRBJ1-4, with TRBD1 matching 11 bases. Germline-derived CDR1 and CDR2 are SGHVS and FQNEAQ. This CDR3 contains 16 residues. The ends lost 4 bases at V and 2 bases at J; junction bases unmatched: 3. The CDR3 here is CASSSGQGATNEKLFF. DNA for the CDR3: TGTGCCAGCAGCTCCGGACAGGGGGCCACTAATGAAAAACTGTTTTTT. Complete variable domain (other parts from reference TRBV7-8 and TRBJ1-4): GAGVSQSPRYKVAKRGQDVALRCDPISGHVSLFWYQQALGQGPEFLTYFQNEAQLDKSGLPSDRFFAERPEGSVSTLKIQRTQQEDSAVYLCASSSGQGATNEKLFFGSGTQLSVL.

The chain links TRBV6-6 to TRBJ1-1, with 8 positions matching TRBD1. V trimming: 4 bases; J trimming: 1 base; junction bases outside the gene matches: 2. This CDR3 spans 14 amino acids. Germline CDR1 and CDR2: MNHNY and SVGAGI (reference sequence). CDR3 loop: CASSFDRGNTEAFF. The CDR3 DNA reads as TGTGCCAGCAGTTTCGACAGGGGGAACACTGAAGCTTTCTTT.